The T cell receptor beta chain under discussion was sequenced for a study of OX40 agonist ivuxolimab in advanced cancers. The V gene lost 4 bases and the J gene lost 2 bases, with 13 bases spanning the gap. The CDR3 consists of 15 residues. Germline loops: CDR1 SGHRS, CDR2 YFSETQ. Method: immunoSEQ multiplex PCR; TCRdb's copy keeps in-frame clones and lacks some. The sample gives 65,000 or so clones, around 92% of which show up once; 10% to 15% is in the top ten. The sample was CD4+ or CD8+ T cells sorted from blood, taken in a trial of the OX40 agonist ivuxolimab. The chain has TRBV5-1 and TRBJ1-3, with a weak D call TRBD1 (5 bases). This TCR was sampled from an adult with an advanced solid tumor such as melanoma, head and neck, liver or kidney cancer. CDR3 loop: CASSPGTEPGNTIYF. In DNA, the CDR3 is TGCGCCAGCAGCCCAGGGACTGAACCTGGAAACACCATATATTTT.